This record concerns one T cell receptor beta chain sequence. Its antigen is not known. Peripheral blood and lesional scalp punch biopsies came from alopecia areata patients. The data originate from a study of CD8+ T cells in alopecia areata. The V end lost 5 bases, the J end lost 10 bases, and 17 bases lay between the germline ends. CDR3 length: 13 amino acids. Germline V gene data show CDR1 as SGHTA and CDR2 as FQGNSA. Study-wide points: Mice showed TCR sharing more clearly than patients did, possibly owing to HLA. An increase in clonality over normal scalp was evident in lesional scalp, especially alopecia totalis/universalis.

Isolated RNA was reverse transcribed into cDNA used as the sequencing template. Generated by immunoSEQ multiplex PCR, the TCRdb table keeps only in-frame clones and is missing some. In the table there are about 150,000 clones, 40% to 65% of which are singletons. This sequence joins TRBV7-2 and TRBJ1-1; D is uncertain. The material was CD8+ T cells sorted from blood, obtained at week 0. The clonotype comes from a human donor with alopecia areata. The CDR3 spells CASSRSQLTSAFF. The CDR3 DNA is TGTGCCAGCAGCAGAAGCCAGTTGACCTCAGCTTTCTTT.